Listed below are T cell receptor beta chains from one sample, sequenced in a study of OX40 agonist ivuxolimab in advanced cancers. Here immunoSEQ multiplex PCR was the method, and the copy in TCRdb shows in-frame clones only, minus some. This repertoire shows some 74,000 clones, 86% found once; its top ten account for 6.5% to 7.5%. The sequencing used CD4+ or CD8+ T cells sorted from blood, collected in a trial of the OX40 agonist ivuxolimab. The receptors derive from an adult with an advanced solid tumor such as melanoma, head and neck, liver or kidney cancer. Both conserved end residues are part of each CDR3. Each record gives: CDR3 protein, CDR3 DNA, V gene, clone size, J gene, D gene. The D gene is left open where the match is weak. Size values are once, few and many counts, or a class for expanded clones, and some rows have none.

CASRLHTGELFF,TGCGCCAGCAGGTTGCACACCGGGGAGCTGTTTTTT,TRBV5-1,NA,TRBJ2-2,NA
CASSPGPRRDIQYF,TGTGCCAGCAGCCCCGGCCCTCGGAGGGACATTCAGTACTTC,TRBV27,NA,TRBJ2-4,NA
CASRAGAGTDTQYF,TGTGCCAGTCGAGCGGGAGCTGGCACAGATACGCAGTATTTT,TRBV19,NA,TRBJ2-3,TRBD2
CASSSNIGLAGGRNTQYF,TGCGCCAGCAGCTCTAATATCGGACTAGCGGGGGGCCGAAATACGCAGTATTTT,TRBV5-1,NA,TRBJ2-3,TRBD2
CASSSPPRQGVATNEKLFF,TGTGCCAGCAGTTCCCCACCCAGACAGGGAGTAGCAACTAATGAAAAACTGTTTTTT,TRBV11-2,NA,TRBJ1-4,TRBD1
CASSPGTAIYNEQFF,TGTGCCAGCAGCCCCGGGACAGCAATCTACAATGAGCAGTTCTTC,TRBV7-9,NA,TRBJ2-1,TRBD1
CASSPRTAELGSRPDTQYF,TGTGCCAGCTCACCTAGGACAGCCGAACTAGGAAGTCGTCCAGATACGCAGTATTTT,TRBV18,NA,TRBJ2-3,NA
CASSLGLAAAYEQYF,TGTGCCAGCAGCTTGGGACTAGCGGCCGCCTACGAGCAGTACTTC,TRBV11-2,NA,TRBJ2-7,TRBD2
CASSLGIAGAPGTGELFF,TGCGCCAGCAGCTTAGGAATAGCGGGAGCCCCGGGCACCGGGGAGCTGTTTTTT,TRBV5-1,NA,TRBJ2-2,TRBD2
CARSSPSGSSYEQYF,TGTGCCAGAAGCTCGCCGTCCGGGAGCTCCTACGAGCAGTACTTC,TRBV5-3,once,TRBJ2-7,NA
CASSAADRAEAFF,TGTGCCAGCAGCGCGGCGGACAGGGCTGAAGCTTTCTTT,TRBV7-6,NA,TRBJ1-1,TRBD1
CASSLATSGTYEQYF,TGCGCCAGCAGCTTGGCGACTAGCGGGACCTACGAGCAGTACTTC,TRBV5-1,few,TRBJ2-7,TRBD2
CATLGASWDTQYF,TGTGCCACCCTGGGAGCTAGTTGGGATACGCAGTATTTT,TRBV2,once,TRBJ2-3,NA
CASRAGQLGLNTEAFF,TGTGCCAGTAGGGCCGGGCAGCTTGGTTTGAACACTGAAGCTTTCTTT,TRBV19,NA,TRBJ1-1,NA
CAWSRQGAREQYF,TGTGCCTGGAGTAGACAGGGGGCGCGGGAGCAGTACTTC,TRBV30,few,TRBJ2-7,TRBD1
CAWSLTENTEAFF,TGTGCCTGGAGTTTGACCGAGAACACTGAAGCTTTCTTT,TRBV30,NA,TRBJ1-1,NA
CASSLDSGSYEQYF,TGTGCCAGCAGCTTAGATTCCGGGTCCTACGAGCAGTACTTC,TRBV11-2,few,TRBJ2-7,NA
CASSFGTESTGELFF,TGTGCCAGCAGCTTTGGGACAGAGAGCACCGGGGAGCTGTTTTTT,TRBV5-4,NA,TRBJ2-2,TRBD1
CASSDPNTGELFF,TGTGCCAGCAGCGATCCGAACACCGGGGAGCTGTTTTTT,TRBV6-6,NA,TRBJ2-2,NA
CASSSPGAETQYF,TGTGCCAGCAGTTCCCCGGGGGCGGAGACCCAGTACTTC,TRBV6-5,NA,TRBJ2-5,NA
CASSVAGTGGFNEQFF,TGTGCCAGCAGCGTAGCGGGGACAGGGGGGTTCAATGAGCAGTTCTTC,TRBV9,NA,TRBJ2-1,TRBD1
CASSLTSSYEQYF,TGTGCCAGCAGTTTAACCAGCTCCTACGAGCAGTACTTC,TRBV27,NA,TRBJ2-7,NA
CASTEDRRLETQYF,TGCGCCAGCACCGAGGACAGGAGGCTGGAGACCCAGTACTTC,TRBV5-1,few,TRBJ2-5,TRBD1
CASSSVTSGAYEQYF,TGTGCCAGCAGCTCCGTGACTAGCGGCGCCTACGAGCAGTACTTC,TRBV7-2,NA,TRBJ2-7,TRBD2
CASRVGTSVGELFF,TGTGCCAGCCGGGTCGGGACATCGGTCGGGGAGCTGTTTTTT,TRBV6-1,NA,TRBJ2-2,NA
CASSLVGRTSGGGQFF,TGTGCCAGCAGCTTGGTGGGCCGGACTAGCGGGGGGGGACAGTTCTTC,TRBV5-4,NA,TRBJ2-1,TRBD2
CASSLGTDEQFF,TGTGCCAGCAGCTTGGGGACTGATGAGCAGTTCTTC,TRBV7-6,NA,TRBJ2-1,NA
CARSWGTGGDCTEKLFF,TGTGCCAGAAGCTGGGGGACAGGCGGGGATTGTACGGAAAAACTGTTTTTT,TRBV5-3,NA,TRBJ1-4,TRBD1
CASSPLLLGTYQETQYF,TGTGCCAGCTCACCACTCCTATTAGGGACGTACCAAGAGACCCAGTACTTC,TRBV18,NA,TRBJ2-5,NA
CASSFSTDTQYF,TGCGCCAGCAGCTTCAGCACAGATACGCAGTATTTT,TRBV5-1,NA,TRBJ2-3,NA
CASSFVVNSPLHF,TGTGCCAGCAGCTTTGTGGTGAATTCACCCCTCCACTTT,TRBV7-2,NA,TRBJ1-6,NA
CASSPLITTAGNTIYF,TGTGCCAGCAGCCCCCTGATCACAACGGCTGGAAACACCATATATTTT,TRBV11-2,NA,TRBJ1-3,NA
CASSGRRSYGYTF,TGTGCCAGCAGTGGAAGGCGTAGCTATGGCTACACCTTC,TRBV6-1,NA,TRBJ1-2,NA
CASSPLGGTYNEQFF,TGTGCCAGCAGCCCCCTGGGAGGGACCTACAATGAGCAGTTCTTC,TRBV7-3,NA,TRBJ2-1,TRBD2
CASSLVETAEKLFF,TGTGCCAGCAGCTTAGTAGAGACAGCGGAAAAACTGTTTTTT,TRBV11-2,once,TRBJ1-4,NA
CASSDSAGRVYGYTF,TGTGCCAGCAGTGACTCGGCCGGACGAGTCTATGGCTACACCTTC,TRBV6-4,NA,TRBJ1-2,NA
CASSLASPPYGYTF,TGTGCCAGCAGCTTGGCCAGCCCACCGTATGGCTACACCTTC,TRBV7-9,NA,TRBJ1-2,NA
CASSPGQRGNQPQHF,TGTGCCAGCAGCCCTGGACAACGGGGAAATCAGCCCCAGCATTTT,TRBV6-6,NA,TRBJ1-5,NA
CASSAPGLAGGETQYF,TGTGCCAGCAGTGCTCCGGGACTAGCGGGGGGGGAGACCCAGTACTTC,TRBV6-1,NA,TRBJ2-5,TRBD2
CASSQANLIASGELFF,TGCGCCAGCAGCCAAGCTAACCTTATAGCTAGCGGGGAGCTGTTTTTT,TRBV4-1,NA,TRBJ2-2,NA
CASSFLAGVEQFF,TGTGCCAGCAGCTTTTTAGCGGGAGTCGAGCAGTTCTTC,TRBV5-4,NA,TRBJ2-1,TRBD2
CASSPQTGRDYEQYF,TGTGCCAGCAGCCCCCAGACAGGGAGGGACTACGAGCAGTACTTC,TRBV9,NA,TRBJ2-7,NA